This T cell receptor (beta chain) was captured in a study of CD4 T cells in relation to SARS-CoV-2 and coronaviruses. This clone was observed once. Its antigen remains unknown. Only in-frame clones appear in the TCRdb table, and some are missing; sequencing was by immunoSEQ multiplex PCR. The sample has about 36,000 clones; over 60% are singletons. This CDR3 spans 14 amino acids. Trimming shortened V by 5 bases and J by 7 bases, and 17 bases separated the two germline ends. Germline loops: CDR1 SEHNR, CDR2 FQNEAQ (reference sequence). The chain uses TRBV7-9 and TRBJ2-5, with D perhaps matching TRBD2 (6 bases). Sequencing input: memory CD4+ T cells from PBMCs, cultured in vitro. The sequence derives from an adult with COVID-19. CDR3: CASSGDSVLGTQYF. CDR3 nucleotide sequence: TGTGCCAGCAGCGGGGACTCCGTTTTGGGGACCCAGTACTTC.